This TCR beta chain was sequenced during a study of metastatic and nonmetastatic thyroid tumors. For the study at large: For malignant and benign thyroid patients, tumor or nodule tissue and blood were the sources whose repertoires were compared.

This clone was picked up one time. Its antigen is not known. Study-level findings and limits: Reportedly, malignant thyroid tumors had significantly higher TCR beta diversity than benign nodules, in blood and tumor.

As handled by the study authors: CDR3 differences across clinicopathological groups were used to build a distant-metastasis classifier for papillary thyroid cancer. TCRdb re-called the PCR reads through MiXCR. None of the V and J calls come from the authors' own analysis; TCRdb made them. The sample includes about 24,000 clones, around 21% of them seen just once. Among the patients, none had received any treatment before thyroid surgery. The CDR3 runs 14 residues. V lost 6 bases and J lost 1; bases outside the gene matches: 5. Germline lookup yields CDR1 MNHEY and CDR2 SMNVEV (reference sequence). The TCR originated in a male donor with papillary thyroid cancer or a benign thyroid nodule (not recorded which). Some clones in this sample may be carry-over from other donors' samples. Material for sequencing was blood. The J gene is TRBJ1-1, the V gene TRBV27, with 7 bases aligning to TRBD1. The CDR3 DNA follows: TGTGCCAGCAGAAACAGACAGGGGAACACTGAAGCTTTCTTT. Translating it yields CASRNRQGNTEAFF.